The present T cell receptor (beta chain) was sequenced within a study of Graves' ophthalmopathy and Graves' hyperthyroidism. Findings and caveats of the study: Among thyroid clonotypes expanded above 0.001 frequency, most also appeared in blood.

Scientists amplified the TCR beta CDR3 regions from RNA transcripts. HTBI primers served in a first-round RT-PCR, which a second-round multiplex PCR followed. TCRdb recomputed calls from the multiplex PCR reads with MiXCR, one row per CDR3 protein. Of around 1,000,000 distinct CDR3 sequences detected, 35% to 45% appear once; the ten largest clones hold roughly 11%. Comment on this clonotype: The target antigen is unknown.

The hyperthyroidism patients, aged 18 to 65, had been newly diagnosed, with under 2 months' duration. Symptoms, serum thyroxine and TRAb, thyroid ultrasound, and orbital computed tomography formed the diagnostic basis. The sample comprised peripheral blood or thyroid tissue (not recorded which). The origin of this receptor is an adult man with Graves' hyperthyroidism.

CDR3 in amino acids: CASSSTGITLYEQYF. CDR3 bases: TGTGCCAGCAGCTCTACAGGTATAACGCTCTACGAGCAGTACTTC. V gene TRBV7-9 combines with J gene TRBJ2-7, with D possibly being TRBD1 (5 bases). The CDR3 runs to 15 residues. Trimming stripped 4 bases from V and 3 bases from J, with 16 bases between. CDR1 is SEHNR, CDR2 FQNEAQ, per germline (reference sequence).